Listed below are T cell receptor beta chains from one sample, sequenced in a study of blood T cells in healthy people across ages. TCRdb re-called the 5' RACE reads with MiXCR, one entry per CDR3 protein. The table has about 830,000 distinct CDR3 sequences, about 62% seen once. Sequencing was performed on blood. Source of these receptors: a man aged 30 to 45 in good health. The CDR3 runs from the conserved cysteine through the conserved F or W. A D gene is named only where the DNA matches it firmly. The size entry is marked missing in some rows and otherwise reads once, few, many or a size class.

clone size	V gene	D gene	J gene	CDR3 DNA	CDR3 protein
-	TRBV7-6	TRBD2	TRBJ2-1	TGTGCCAGCAGCAGCCTAGCGGGAGGCTTCTACAATGAGCAGTTCTTC	CASSSLAGGFYNEQFF
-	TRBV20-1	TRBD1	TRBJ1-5	TGCAGTGCTTTCGCCCAGGGGGCCAGCAATCAGCCCCAGCATTTT	CSAFAQGASNQPQHF
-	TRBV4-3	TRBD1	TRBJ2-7	TGCGCCAGCAGCCAGGGCCCCGGGACAGAGTACGAGCAGTACTTC	CASSQGPGTEYEQYF
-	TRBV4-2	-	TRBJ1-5	TGTGCCAGCAGGGGAGACAGTCGCAATCAGCCCCAGCATTTT	CASRGDSRNQPQHF
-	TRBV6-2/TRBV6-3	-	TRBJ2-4	TGTGCCAGCACCAACTCATTCAGGGAAGCCAAAAACATTCAGTACTTC	CASTNSFREAKNIQYF
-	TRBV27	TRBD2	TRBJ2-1	TGTGCCAGCAGTCCCCTCACTGCGGGGGGCCCGAATGAGCAGTTCTTC	CASSPLTAGGPNEQFF
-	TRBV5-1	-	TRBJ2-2	TGCGCCAGCAGCTTAGTAAGTCAGGCCTCCTACACCGGGGAGCTGTTTTTT	CASSLVSQASYTGELFF
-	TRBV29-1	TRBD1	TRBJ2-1	TGCAGCGCCAGGACAGGGGGCAGGTACAATGAGCAGTTCTTC	CSARTGGRYNEQFF
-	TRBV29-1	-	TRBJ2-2	TGCAGCGTCCACTTGGGGAAGGATACCGGGGAGTTGTTTTTT	CSVHLGKDTGELFF
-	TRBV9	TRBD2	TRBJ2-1	TGTGCCAGCAGCCGACTAGCGGGGGGGCTGGACAATGAGCAGTTCTTC	CASSRLAGGLDNEQFF
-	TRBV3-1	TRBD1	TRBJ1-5	TGTGCCAGCAGCCAAGGGGGACAGGGCTATAATCAGCCCCAGCATTTT	CASSQGGQGYNQPQHF
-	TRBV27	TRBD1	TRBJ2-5	TGTGCCAGCAGTCCCTGGGGCTTACAGGGGGCAGGTTCACAAGAGACCCAGTACTTC	CASSPWGLQGAGSQETQYF
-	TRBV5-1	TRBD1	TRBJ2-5	TGCGCCAGCAGCCAACCGACAGGGAGACAAGAGACCCAGTACTTC	CASSQPTGRQETQYF
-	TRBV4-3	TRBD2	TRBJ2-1	TGCGCCAGCAGCCAAGATAGCGGGGGGGCCCACAATGAGCAGTTCTTC	CASSQDSGGAHNEQFF
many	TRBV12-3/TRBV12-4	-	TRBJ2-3	TGTGCCAGCAGGCTTGAACGGGATACGCAGTATTTT	CASRLERDTQYF
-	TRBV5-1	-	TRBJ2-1	TGCGCCAGCAGCCCCCCGAGCAGGGGCTTTGAGCAGTTCTTC	CASSPPSRGFEQFF
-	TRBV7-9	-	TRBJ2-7	TGTGCCAGCAGCTTCGGACCGATATCCTACGAGCAGTACTTC	CASSFGPISYEQYF
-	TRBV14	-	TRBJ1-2	TGTGCCAGCAGCCAAAACAGGGCTGGCTACACCTTC	CASSQNRAGYTF
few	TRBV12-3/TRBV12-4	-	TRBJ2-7	TGTGCCAGCAGTTTTCCCGGAACTTACGAGCAGTACTTC	CASSFPGTYEQYF
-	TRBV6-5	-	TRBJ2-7	TGTGCCAGCAGCGCGGCCGCTGACTACGAGCAGTACTTC	CASSAAADYEQYF
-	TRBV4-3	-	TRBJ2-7	TGCGCCAGCAGCCAAATGTCCAGGGGCGAGCAGTACTTC	CASSQMSRGEQYF
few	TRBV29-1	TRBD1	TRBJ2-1	TGCAGCGCCGGGACAGGGGGCATGAATGAGCAGTTCTTC	CSAGTGGMNEQFF
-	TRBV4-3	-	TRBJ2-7	TGCGCCAGCAGCCAAGGGGCCTCCAGGAGCTCCCGCGAGCAGTACTTC	CASSQGASRSSREQYF
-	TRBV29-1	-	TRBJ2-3	TGCAGCGTCAACATGGCCGTGGGAGATACGCGGTATTTT	CSVNMAVGDTRYF
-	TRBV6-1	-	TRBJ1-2	TGTGCCAGCAGTGAGTCAGGGTTCTATGGCTACACCTTC	CASSESGFYGYTF
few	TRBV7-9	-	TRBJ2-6	TGTGCCAGCAGCTTCGAGTCTGGGGCCAACGTCCTGACTTTC	CASSFESGANVLTF
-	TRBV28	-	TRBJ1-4	TGTGCCAGCCAGAGCAGCTCAACTAATGAAAAACTGTTTTTT	CASQSSSTNEKLFF
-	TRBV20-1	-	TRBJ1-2	TGCAGTTCTCGAGGCCGCAGGGGAGACTATGGCTACACCTTC	CSSRGRRGDYGYTF
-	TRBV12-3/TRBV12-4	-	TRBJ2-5	TGTGCCAGCAGTCTTTTAGGAGGGGGGGCGGGAGAGACCCAGTACTTC	CASSLLGGGAGETQYF
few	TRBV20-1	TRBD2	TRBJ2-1	TGCAGTGCTCCTCGGACTAGCGGGGACAATGAGCAGTTCTTC	CSAPRTSGDNEQFF
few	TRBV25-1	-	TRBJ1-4	TGTGCCAGCAGTGAATGGGGGGGCAGCCCAGCAACTAATGAAAAACTGTTTTTT	CASSEWGGSPATNEKLFF
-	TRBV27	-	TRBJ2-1	TGTGCCAGCAGTTTTCCTAGCCATGAGCAGTTCTTC	CASSFPSHEQFF
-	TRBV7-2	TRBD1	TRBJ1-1	TGTGCCAGCAGCGACCAGACAGGGATCACTGAAGCTTTCTTT	CASSDQTGITEAFF
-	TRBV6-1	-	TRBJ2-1	TGTGCCAGCAGTCGGGGGACGTCGACGCTACCGCACAATGAGCAGTTCTTC	CASSRGTSTLPHNEQFF
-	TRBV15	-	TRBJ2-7	TGTGCCGCCCCTAACAGGGCGGACGAGCAGTACTTC	CAAPNRADEQYF
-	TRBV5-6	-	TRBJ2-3	TGTGCCAGCAGCCCGCGCTGGAGCCGAACCCGGGGAGATACGCAGTATTTT	CASSPRWSRTRGDTQYF
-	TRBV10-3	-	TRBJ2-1	TGTGCCATCAGTACTCAGGGAAATGAGCAGTTCTTC	CAISTQGNEQFF
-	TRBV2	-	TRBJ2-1	TGTGCCAGCAGCTTCTTTCACAATGAGCAGTTCTTC	CASSFFHNEQFF
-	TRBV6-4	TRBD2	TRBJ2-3	TGTGCCAGCAGTGACTGGGGAGGGAAAAAGGATACGCAGTATTTT	CASSDWGGKKDTQYF